The 20 T cell receptor beta chains listed next were all sequenced from one sample in a study of OX40 agonist ivuxolimab in advanced cancers. Method: immunoSEQ multiplex PCR; TCRdb's copy keeps in-frame clones and lacks some. The sample yields about 77,000 clones, around 85% seen once. This specimen was CD4+ or CD8+ T cells sorted from blood, taken in a trial of the OX40 agonist ivuxolimab. These receptors all stem from an adult with an advanced solid tumor such as melanoma, head and neck, liver or kidney cancer.

The sample holds a few counts of this clone. DNA for the CDR3: TGTGCCAGCAGTGGCGGCACTTCCTACGAGCAGTACTTC. Its protein is CASSGGTSYEQYF. The chain recombines TRBV2 with TRBJ2-7, with D unclear. V was clipped by 4 bases and J by 1 base, with 8 bases between them. This CDR3 has 13 residues. Germline V gene lookup returns CDR1 SNHLY and CDR2 FYNNEI.

The rearrangement joins TRBV18 to TRBJ1-3; no definite D call. Trimming removed 3 bases from V and 0 bases from J, with 12 bases in between. The CDR3 is 16 amino acids. Germline-derived CDR1 and CDR2 are KGHSH and LQKENI. Written as DNA, the CDR3 is TGTGCCAGCTCACCTGTTAGTGTCAACTCTGGAAACACCATATATTTT. The encoded protein is CASSPVSVNSGNTIYF.

V gene TRBV6-5 combines with J gene TRBJ2-2; a possible D gene is TRBD1 (5 bases). V was pared by 6 bases and J by 2 bases, with 13 bases between. Germline V gives CDR1 MNHEY, CDR2 SVGAGI. The CDR3 length is 15 residues. CDR3 DNA: TGTGCCAGCAGCCAGACCCAGGGCAACACCGGGGAGCTGTTTTTT. It codes for CASSQTQGNTGELFF.

The genes are TRBV19 and TRBJ2-7; 8 nucleotides line up with TRBD1. Germline V CDR1 and CDR2: LNHDA, SQIVND (reference sequence). J lost 6 bases, V lost 2 bases, and 3 bases had no gene match. CDR3 length: 13 residues. DNA of the CDR3: TGTGCCAGTAGTATACAGGGGACAGGCGAGCAGTACTTC. It is translated as CASSIQGTGEQYF.

The chain links TRBV4-3 to TRBJ2-7; D may be TRBD1 (6 bases). Germline-derived CDR1 and CDR2 are LGHNA and YSLEER. This CDR3 is built from 15 residues. Trimming took off 0 bases at V and 3 bases at J, with 12 bases between the two ends. CDR3 sequence reads: CASSQDRGQIYEQYF. CDR3 DNA sequence: TGCGCCAGCAGCCAAGACAGGGGCCAGATCTACGAGCAGTACTTC.

The chain is built from TRBV11-2 and TRBJ2-5; possible D gene TRBD2, 6 bases. This CDR3 is built from 16 residues. The ends were cut back, 5 bases at V and 5 bases at J, with 21 bases in the middle. The germline V gene encodes CDR1 SGHAT and CDR2 FQNNGV. In DNA form, the CDR3 reads TGTGCCAGCAGCCCGACGACGGGAGCCAGTAGGGAGACCCAGTACTTC. This translates into CASSPTTGASRETQYF.

CDR3 sequence reads: CASSLAGLAGGGQETQYF. In DNA, the CDR3 is TGTGCCAGCAGCTTGGCGGGACTAGCGGGAGGAGGCCAAGAGACCCAGTACTTC. V gene TRBV5-5 combines with J gene TRBJ2-5, with 15 nucleotides matching TRBD2. The CDR3 totals 18 residues. V gave up 0 bases and J gave up 1 base; unmatched junction bases: 4. From germline, CDR1 is SGHKS and CDR2 YYEKEE (reference sequence).

This chain joins TRBV2 and TRBJ1-5; 8 nucleotides line up with TRBD1. Germline values: CDR1 SNHLY, CDR2 FYNNEI. J was trimmed by 7 bases and V by 3 bases; bases with no gene match: 5. The CDR3 has 14 amino acids. CDR3 residues: CASSEGQVGQPQHF. The CDR3 DNA reads TGTGCCAGCAGTGAGGGACAGGTAGGACAGCCCCAGCATTTT. The full variable domain, in which reference TRBV2 and TRBJ1-5 provide the parts outside the CDR3, is EPEVTQTPSHQVTQMGQEVILRCVPISNHLYFYWYRQILGQKVEFLVSFYNNEISEKSEIFDDQFSVERPDGSNFTLKIRSTKLEDSAMYFCASSEGQVGQPQHFGDGTRLSIL.

The chain couples TRBV5-1 to TRBJ2-1; a possible D gene is TRBD2 (5 bases). The CDR3 runs to 17 residues. V lost 1 base and J 4 bases, leaving 18 bases between the germline ends. Germline lookup yields CDR1 SGHRS and CDR2 YFSETQ. Here the CDR3 reads CASSLIVKGVTYNEQFF. The CDR3, as DNA: TGCGCCAGCAGCTTGATCGTCAAGGGAGTTACTTACAATGAGCAGTTCTTC. Full variable domain (outside the CDR3, taken from reference TRBV5-1 and TRBJ2-1): KAGVTQTPRYLIKTRGQQVTLSCSPISGHRSVSWYQQTPGQGLQFLFEYFSETQRNKGNFPGRFSGRQFSNSRSEMNVSTLELGDSALYLCASSLIVKGVTYNEQFFGPGTRLTVL.

This sequence joins TRBV11-2 and TRBJ2-1, with 8 bases fitting TRBD2. The trim removed 3 bases at V and 3 bases at J, leaving 10 bases unmatched. Germline lookup yields CDR1 SGHAT and CDR2 FQNNGV. CDR3 length: 17 residues. The CDR3 coding sequence is TGTGCCAGCAGCTTGGGGGGAGCGGGGGAATACTACAATGAGCAGTTCTTC. It is translated as CASSLGGAGEYYNEQFF.

This rearrangement joins TRBV2 to TRBJ1-5; 7 bases line up with TRBD1. V was clipped by 5 bases and J by 11 bases; unmatched bases: 12. The CDR3 has 14 residues. CDR1 is SNHLY and CDR2 is FYNNEI in the germline V gene. CDR3 sequence reads: CASSSTGELLAQHF. The CDR3 nucleotides are TGTGCCAGCAGTTCTACAGGGGAATTGCTGGCCCAGCATTTT.

The gene calls are TRBV29-1 and TRBJ2-7, with D possibly matching TRBD2 (5 bases). Germline loops: CDR1 SQVTM, CDR2 ANQGSEA. The ends were cut back, 3 bases at V and 7 bases at J, with 16 bases in the middle. This CDR3 has 13 amino acids. CDR3 in DNA: TGCAGCGTTGATGAGGGCAGGCCAAGGGAGCAGTACTTC. Protein: CSVDEGRPREQYF.

The rearrangement links TRBV5-4 to TRBJ1-2; 9 nucleotides agree with TRBD1. Germline V gives CDR1 SGHNT, CDR2 YYREEE (reference sequence). This CDR3 is 16 amino acids long. The J segment lost 3 bases and the V segment lost 6 bases, leaving 12 bases of the junction unmatched. The CDR3 reads CASTQEGQGFYYGYTF. In nucleotides, the CDR3 is TGTGCCAGCACCCAAGAGGGACAGGGCTTTTACTATGGCTACACCTTC.

DNA for the CDR3: TGTGCCAGCAGCCCGTCGGACAGGGGACATGGCTACACCTTC. This codes for CASSPSDRGHGYTF. This chain joins TRBV7-9 and TRBJ1-2; 9 bases agree with TRBD1. The CDR3 runs 14 residues. The junction had 7 bases not matched to a gene; V was cut back by 5 bases and J by 6 bases. Per the germline V gene, CDR1 is SEHNR and CDR2 is FQNEAQ (reference sequence).

The chain recombines TRBV27 with TRBJ2-7, with a weak D call TRBD2 (6 bases). The CDR3 runs to 14 residues. Germline V CDR1 and CDR2: MNHEY, SMNVEV (reference sequence). The ends were cut back, 4 bases at V and 2 bases at J, with 12 bases in the middle. The CDR3 DNA sequence: TGTGCCAGCAGTTCGCTAGGAGGGGCCTACGAGCAGTACTTC. It is translated as CASSSLGGAYEQYF.

The V gene is TRBV23-1, the J gene TRBJ1-1; 12 nucleotides line up with TRBD1. TRBV23-1 qualifies as an ORF whose function is uncertain. After removal of 8 bases from V and 0 bases from J, the junction contained 19 bases not matched to a gene. The CDR3 consists of 20 residues. CDR3 sequence reads: CASPQGGTGGVVDLNTEAFF. For the CDR3, the DNA is TGCGCCAGCCCCCAAGGGGGGACAGGGGGCGTCGTGGACCTGAACACTGAAGCTTTCTTT.

The genes are TRBV27 and TRBJ2-3, with D maybe TRBD2 (6 bases). This CDR3 is built from 16 residues. Germline loops: CDR1 MNHEY, CDR2 SMNVEV (reference sequence). The germline V and J ends were trimmed by 0 bases and 2 bases, with 12 bases remaining between them. DNA of the CDR3: TGTGCCAGCAGTTTATCAGCCTGGGGACTCACAGATACGCAGTATTTT. Translated: CASSLSAWGLTDTQYF.

This clone rates as medium-sized (0.01 to 0.1%). V is TRBV7-8 and J is TRBJ2-5; 14 bases map to TRBD2. Germline trimming cut 3 bases from V and 5 bases from J; bases unmatched to any gene: 8. Germline CDR1 SGHVS, CDR2 FQNEAQ. The CDR3 is 17 residues long. For the CDR3, the DNA is TGTGCCAGCAGCTTGGGACTAGCGGGAGTAGGTGTGGAGACCCAGTACTTC. Translated, it gives CASSLGLAGVGVETQYF.

V usage is TRBV4-1 and J usage is TRBJ1-2; D possibly corresponds to TRBD1 (5 bases). The CDR3 runs 14 residues. Trimming pared 2 bases from V and 6 bases from J, leaving 13 bases between. The germline V gene has CDR1 MGHRA and CDR2 YSYEKL. The CDR3 DNA follows: TGCGCCAGCAGCCAACGTGACAGCCCCGATGGCTACACCTTC. It codes for CASSQRDSPDGYTF.

V is TRBV9 and J is TRBJ2-7; TRBD2 matches at 8 bases. The junction had 4 bases not matched to a gene; V was cut back by 4 bases and J by 7 bases. Germline loops: CDR1 SGDLS, CDR2 YYNGEE. The CDR3 has 12 amino acids. The CDR3 DNA follows: TGTGCCAGCAGCTCCCGACTAGCGGAGCAGTACTTC. Amino acid sequence: CASSSRLAEQYF. The entire variable domain, with the rest obtained from reference TRBV9 and TRBJ2-7, is as follows: DSGVTQTPKHLITATGQRVTLRCSPRSGDLSVYWYQQSLDQGLQFLIQYYNGEERAKGNILERFSAQQFPDLHSELNLSSLELGDSALYFCASSSRLAEQYFGPGTRLTVT.